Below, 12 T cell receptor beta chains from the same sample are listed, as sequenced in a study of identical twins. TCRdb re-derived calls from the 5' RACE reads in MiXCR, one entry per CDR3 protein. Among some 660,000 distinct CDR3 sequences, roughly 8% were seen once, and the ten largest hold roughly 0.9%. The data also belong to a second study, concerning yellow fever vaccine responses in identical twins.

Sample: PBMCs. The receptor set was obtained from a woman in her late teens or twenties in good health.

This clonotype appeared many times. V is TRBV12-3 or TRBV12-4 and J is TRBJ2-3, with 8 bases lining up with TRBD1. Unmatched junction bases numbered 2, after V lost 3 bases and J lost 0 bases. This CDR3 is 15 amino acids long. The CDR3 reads CASSFGDRSTDTQYF. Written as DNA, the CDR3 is TGTGCCAGCAGTTTTGGGGACAGGAGCACAGATACGCAGTATTTT.

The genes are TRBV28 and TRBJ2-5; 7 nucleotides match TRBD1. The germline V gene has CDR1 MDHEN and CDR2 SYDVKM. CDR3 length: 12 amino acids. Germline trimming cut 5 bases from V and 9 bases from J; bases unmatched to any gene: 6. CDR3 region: CASSPDRPSQYF. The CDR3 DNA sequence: TGTGCCAGCAGTCCGGACAGGCCGTCCCAGTACTTC.

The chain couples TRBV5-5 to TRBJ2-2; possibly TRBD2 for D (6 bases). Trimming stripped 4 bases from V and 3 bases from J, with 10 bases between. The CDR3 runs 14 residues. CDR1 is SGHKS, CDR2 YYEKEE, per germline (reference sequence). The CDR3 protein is CASSMRDYTGELFF. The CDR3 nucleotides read TGTGCCAGCAGCATGAGGGACTACACCGGGGAGCTGTTTTTT.

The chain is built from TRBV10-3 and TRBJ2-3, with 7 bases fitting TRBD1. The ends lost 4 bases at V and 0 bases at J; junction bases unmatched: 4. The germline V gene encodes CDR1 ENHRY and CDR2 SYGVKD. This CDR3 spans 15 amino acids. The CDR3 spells CAISAGDRSTDTQYF. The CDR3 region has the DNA TGTGCCATCAGTGCCGGGGACAGAAGCACAGATACGCAGTATTTT.

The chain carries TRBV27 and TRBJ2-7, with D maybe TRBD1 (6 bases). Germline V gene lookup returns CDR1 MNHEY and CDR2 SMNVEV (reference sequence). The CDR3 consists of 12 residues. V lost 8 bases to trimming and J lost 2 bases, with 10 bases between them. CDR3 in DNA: TGTGCCAGCGGCAACAGGGCCTACGAGCAGTACTTC. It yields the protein CASGNRAYEQYF.

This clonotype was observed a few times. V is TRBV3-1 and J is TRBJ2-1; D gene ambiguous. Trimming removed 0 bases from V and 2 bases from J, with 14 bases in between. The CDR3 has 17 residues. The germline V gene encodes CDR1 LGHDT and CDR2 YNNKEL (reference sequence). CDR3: CASSQDHPATPYNEQFF. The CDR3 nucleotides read TGTGCCAGCAGCCAAGATCACCCTGCTACCCCCTACAATGAGCAGTTCTTC.

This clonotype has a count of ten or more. CDR3: CAMEREPRTGELFF. In DNA form, the CDR3 reads TGTGCCATGGAGCGGGAGCCGAGGACCGGGGAGCTGTTTTTT. The V and J genes are TRBV10-3 and TRBJ2-2; 8 bases are a match to TRBD2. The J segment lost 5 bases and the V segment lost 9 bases, leaving 8 bases of the junction unmatched. This CDR3 contains 14 residues. Germline V lookup: CDR1 ENHRY, CDR2 SYGVKD.

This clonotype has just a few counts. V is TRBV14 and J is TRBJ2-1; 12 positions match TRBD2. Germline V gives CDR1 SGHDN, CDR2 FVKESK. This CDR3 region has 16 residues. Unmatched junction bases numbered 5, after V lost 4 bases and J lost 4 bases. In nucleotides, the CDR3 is TGTGCCAGCAGCCTGAGACTAGCGGGGGTGTACAATGAGCAGTTCTTC. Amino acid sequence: CASSLRLAGVYNEQFF.

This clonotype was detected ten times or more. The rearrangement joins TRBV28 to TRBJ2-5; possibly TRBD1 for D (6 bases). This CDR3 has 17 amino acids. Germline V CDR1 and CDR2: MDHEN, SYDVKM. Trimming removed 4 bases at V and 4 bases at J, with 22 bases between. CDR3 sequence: CASSSRSWIQGLETQYF. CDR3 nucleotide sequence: TGTGCCAGCAGTTCCCGCAGTTGGATTCAGGGGCTAGAGACCCAGTACTTC.

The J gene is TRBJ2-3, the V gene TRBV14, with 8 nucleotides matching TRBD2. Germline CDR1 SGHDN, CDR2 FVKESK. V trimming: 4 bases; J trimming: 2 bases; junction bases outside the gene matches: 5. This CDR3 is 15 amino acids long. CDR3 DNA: TGTGCCAGCAGCCCCCGGACTAGCCTCACAGATACGCAGTATTTT. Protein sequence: CASSPRTSLTDTQYF.

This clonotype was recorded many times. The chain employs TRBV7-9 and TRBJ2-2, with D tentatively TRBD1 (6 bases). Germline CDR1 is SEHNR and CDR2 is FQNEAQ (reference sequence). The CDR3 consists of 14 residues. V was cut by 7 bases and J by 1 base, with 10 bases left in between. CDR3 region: CASTTRGNTGELFF. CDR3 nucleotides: TGTGCCAGCACCACCAGGGGGAACACCGGGGAGCTGTTTTTT.

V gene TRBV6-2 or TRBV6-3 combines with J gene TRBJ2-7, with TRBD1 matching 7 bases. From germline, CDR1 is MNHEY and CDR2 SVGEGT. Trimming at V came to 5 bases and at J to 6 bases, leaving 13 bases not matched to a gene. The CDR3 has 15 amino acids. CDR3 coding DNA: TGTGCCAGCAGTAAAGTCACAGGGGACGTCGGCGAGCAGTACTTC. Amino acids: CASSKVTGDVGEQYF.